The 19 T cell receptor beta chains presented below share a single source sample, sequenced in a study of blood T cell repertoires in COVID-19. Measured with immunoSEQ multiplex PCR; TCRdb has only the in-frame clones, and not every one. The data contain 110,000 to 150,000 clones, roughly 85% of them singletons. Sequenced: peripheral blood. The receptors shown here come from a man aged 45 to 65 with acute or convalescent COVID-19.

CDR3 DNA sequence: TGTGCCAGCAGCGTCTCGGGACAGCCCCCTCAGCCCCAGCATTTT. This encodes CASSVSGQPPQPQHF. This sequence joins TRBV7-3 and TRBJ1-5; 7 bases are shared with TRBD1. The CDR3 has 15 residues. Germline V gene data show CDR1 as SGHTA and CDR2 as FQGTGA. V dropped 5 bases and J dropped 6; count of bases not matched to a gene: 10.

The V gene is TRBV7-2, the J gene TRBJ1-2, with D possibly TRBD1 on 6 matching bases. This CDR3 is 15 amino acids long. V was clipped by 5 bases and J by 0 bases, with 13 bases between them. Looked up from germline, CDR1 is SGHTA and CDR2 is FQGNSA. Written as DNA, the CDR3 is TGTGCCAGCAGCACACAGGGCCTAGCTAACTATGGCTACACCTTC. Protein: CASSTQGLANYGYTF.

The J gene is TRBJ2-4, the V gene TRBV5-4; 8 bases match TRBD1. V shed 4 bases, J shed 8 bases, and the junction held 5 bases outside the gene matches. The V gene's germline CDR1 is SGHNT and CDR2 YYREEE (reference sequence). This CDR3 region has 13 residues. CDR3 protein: CASSPDREDIQYF. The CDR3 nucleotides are TGTGCCAGCAGCCCGGACAGGGAAGACATTCAGTACTTC.

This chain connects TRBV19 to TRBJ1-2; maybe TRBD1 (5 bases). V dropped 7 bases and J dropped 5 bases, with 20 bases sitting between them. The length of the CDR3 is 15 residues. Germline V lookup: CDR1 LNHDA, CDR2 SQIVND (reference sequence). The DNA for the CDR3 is TGTGCCAGTACCACTCAGGGCGGTGTATTTTATGGCTACACCTTC. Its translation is CASTTQGGVFYGYTF.

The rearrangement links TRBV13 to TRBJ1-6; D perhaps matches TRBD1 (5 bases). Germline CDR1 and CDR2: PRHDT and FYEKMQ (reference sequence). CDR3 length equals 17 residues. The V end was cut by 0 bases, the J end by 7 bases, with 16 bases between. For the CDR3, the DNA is TGTGCCAGCAGCTTAGGCGGGGGAGGGGCTCGGAATTCACCCCTCCACTTT. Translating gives CASSLGGGGARNSPLHF.

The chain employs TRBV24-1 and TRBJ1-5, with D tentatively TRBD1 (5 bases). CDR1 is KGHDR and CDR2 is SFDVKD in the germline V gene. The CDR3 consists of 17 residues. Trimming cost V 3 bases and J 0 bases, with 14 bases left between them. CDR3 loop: CATSDGRTPYSNQPQHF. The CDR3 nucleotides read TGTGCCACCAGTGATGGCCGGACACCGTATAGCAATCAGCCCCAGCATTTT.

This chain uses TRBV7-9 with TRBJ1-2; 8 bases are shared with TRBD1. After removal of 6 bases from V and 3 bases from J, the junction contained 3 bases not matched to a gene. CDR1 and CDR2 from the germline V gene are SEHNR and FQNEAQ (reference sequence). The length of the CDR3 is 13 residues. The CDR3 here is CASSPGGHYGYTF. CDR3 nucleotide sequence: TGTGCCAGCAGTCCAGGGGGCCACTATGGCTACACCTTC.

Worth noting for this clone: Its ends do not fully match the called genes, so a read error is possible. This CDR3 reads CASSPGNAGELFF. Written as DNA, the CDR3 is TGTGCCAGCAGCCCAGGGAACGCCGGGGAGCTGTTTTTT. J is TRBJ2-2 and V is TRBV9; D possibly corresponds to TRBD1 (5 bases). This CDR3 comprises 13 residues. Germline CDR1 SGDLS, CDR2 YYNGEE.

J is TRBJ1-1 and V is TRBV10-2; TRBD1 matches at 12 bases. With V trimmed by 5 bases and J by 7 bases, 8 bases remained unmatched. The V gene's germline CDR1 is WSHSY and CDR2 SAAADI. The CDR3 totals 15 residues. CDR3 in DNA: TGCGCCAGCAGTACACCGGGACAGGGGGCAAATGAAGCTTTCTTT. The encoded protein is CASSTPGQGANEAFF.

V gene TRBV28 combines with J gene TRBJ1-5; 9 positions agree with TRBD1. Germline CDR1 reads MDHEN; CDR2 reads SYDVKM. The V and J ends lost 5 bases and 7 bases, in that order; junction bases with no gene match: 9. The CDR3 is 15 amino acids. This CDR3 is CASSSGTGRLQPQHF. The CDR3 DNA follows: TGTGCCAGCAGTAGTGGGACAGGGAGGTTGCAGCCCCAGCATTTT.

Here the CDR3 DNA reads TGTGCCACCCACCGGGAGGAGGGCACAGATACGCAGTATTTT. Its translation: CATHREEGTDTQYF. V and J are TRBV19 and TRBJ2-3; 7 positions agree with TRBD2. The J segment lost 1 base and the V segment lost 10 bases, leaving 8 bases of the junction unmatched. This CDR3 is built from 14 residues. CDR1 and CDR2 from the germline V gene are LNHDA and SQIVND (reference sequence). Supplemented by reference TRBV19 and TRBJ2-3, the full variable domain reads DGGITQSPKYLFRKEGQNVTLSCEQNLNHDAMYWYRQDPGQGLRLIYYSQIVNDFQKGDIAEGYSVSREKKESFPLTVTSAQKNPTAFYLCATHREEGTDTQYFGPGTRLTVL.

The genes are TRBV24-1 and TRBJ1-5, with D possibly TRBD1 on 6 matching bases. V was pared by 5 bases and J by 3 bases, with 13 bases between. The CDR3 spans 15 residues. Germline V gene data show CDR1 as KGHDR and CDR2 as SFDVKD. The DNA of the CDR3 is TGTGCCACCAGTGGCGGCAGGGGCATCAATCAGCCCCAGCATTTT. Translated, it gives CATSGGRGINQPQHF.

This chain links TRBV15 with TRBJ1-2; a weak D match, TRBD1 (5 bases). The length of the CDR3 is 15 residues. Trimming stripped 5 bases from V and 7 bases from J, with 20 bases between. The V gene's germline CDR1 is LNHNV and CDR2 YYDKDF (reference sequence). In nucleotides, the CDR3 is TGTGCCACCAGCCCCCGGACAACTTACTATGGTGGCTACACCTTC. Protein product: CATSPRTTYYGGYTF.

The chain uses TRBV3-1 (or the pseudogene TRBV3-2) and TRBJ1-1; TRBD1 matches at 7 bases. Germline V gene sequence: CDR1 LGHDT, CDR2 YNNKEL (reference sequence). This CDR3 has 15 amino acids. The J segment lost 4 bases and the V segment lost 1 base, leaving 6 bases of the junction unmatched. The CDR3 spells CASSQGAHRGTEAFF. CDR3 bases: TGTGCCAGCAGCCAAGGGGCGCACAGGGGCACTGAAGCTTTCTTT.

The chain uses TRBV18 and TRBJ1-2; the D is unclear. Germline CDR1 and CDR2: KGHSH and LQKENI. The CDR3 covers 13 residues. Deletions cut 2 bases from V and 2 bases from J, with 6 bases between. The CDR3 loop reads CASSPDNNYGYTF. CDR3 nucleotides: TGTGCCAGCTCACCAGACAACAACTATGGCTACACCTTC. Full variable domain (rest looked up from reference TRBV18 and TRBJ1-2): NAGVMQNPRHLVRRRGQEARLRCSPMKGHSHVYWYRQLPEEGLKFMVYLQKENIIDESGMPKERFSAEFPKEGPSILRIQQVVRGDSAAYFCASSPDNNYGYTFGSGTRLTVV.

CDR3 bases: TGTGCCAGCAACCCGGGGGGTGGGTATTACGAGCAGTACTTC. Translated, it gives CASNPGGGYYEQYF. The chain has TRBV6-5 and TRBJ2-7; 7 bases fit TRBD2. The CDR3 sequence is 14 residues long. With V trimmed by 7 bases and J by 4 bases, 10 bases remained unmatched. Germline values: CDR1 MNHEY, CDR2 SVGAGI.

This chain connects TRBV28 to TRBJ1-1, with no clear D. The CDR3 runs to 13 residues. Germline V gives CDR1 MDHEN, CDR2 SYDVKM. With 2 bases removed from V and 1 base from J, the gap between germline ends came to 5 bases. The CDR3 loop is CASSLGQNTEAFF. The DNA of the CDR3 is TGTGCCAGCAGTTTAGGGCAGAACACTGAAGCTTTCTTT.

Written as DNA, the CDR3 is TGTGCCTGGAGTGGCGGGGGAGAACAGCCCCAGCATTTT. The encoded protein is CAWSGGGEQPQHF. The genes are TRBV30 and TRBJ1-5; possible D gene TRBD1, 5 bases. This CDR3 is built from 13 residues. CDR1 is GTSNPN and CDR2 is SVGIG in the germline V gene (reference sequence). The V gene lost 1 base and the J gene lost 7 bases, with 11 bases spanning the gap.

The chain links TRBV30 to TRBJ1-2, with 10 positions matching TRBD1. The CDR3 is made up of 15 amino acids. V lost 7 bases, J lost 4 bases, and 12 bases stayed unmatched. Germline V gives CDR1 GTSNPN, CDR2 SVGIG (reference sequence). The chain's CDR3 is CASKKTGGASYGYTF. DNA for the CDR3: TGTGCCTCTAAGAAGACAGGGGGCGCAAGCTATGGCTACACCTTC.